The 2 T cell receptor beta chains presented below share a single source sample, sequenced in a study of T cell responses to AZD1222 COVID-19 vaccine. Measured with immunoSEQ multiplex PCR; TCRdb has only the in-frame clones, and not every one. The table has some 170,000 clones, roughly 94% seen once. The sequenced sample was peripheral blood, obtained 28 days after the second AZD1222 dose. The receptors originated from an adult who received the AZD1222 COVID-19 vaccine.

V usage is TRBV6-5 and J usage is TRBJ1-1; D gene ambiguous. Per the germline V gene, CDR1 is MNHEY and CDR2 is SVGAGI. The CDR3 runs to 16 residues. Trimming cost V 0 bases and J 0 bases, with 11 bases left between them. The CDR3 here is CASSYSRKALNTEAFF. CDR3 sequence (DNA): TGTGCCAGCAGTTACTCGAGGAAGGCCTTGAACACTGAAGCTTTCTTT.

This clone was recorded only once. The chain is built from TRBV5-5 and TRBJ2-3, with a weak D call TRBD2 (5 bases). CDR1 and CDR2 from the germline V gene are SGHKS and YYEKEE (reference sequence). This CDR3 spans 15 amino acids. Deletions cut 0 bases from V and 3 bases from J, with 11 bases between. The CDR3 nucleotides are TGTGCCAGCAGCTTGGTCGATCGGGAAACAGATACGCAGTATTTT. Protein product: CASSLVDRETDTQYF.